Listed here are 9 T cell receptor beta chains from one sample, sequenced in a study of CD4 T cells in relation to SARS-CoV-2 and coronaviruses. The method was immunoSEQ multiplex PCR; TCRdb's version includes in-frame clones alone and lacks a portion of them. The table records 36,000 or so clones, about 80% of them present only once. No antigen is known for these receptors. The material sequenced was memory CD4+ T cells from PBMCs, cultured in vitro. All receptors come from an adult with COVID-19.

J is TRBJ2-5 and V is TRBV25-1; possibly TRBD2 for D (5 bases). Trimming took off 2 bases at V and 2 bases at J, with 6 bases between the two ends. The CDR3 consists of 13 residues. Per germline, CDR1 MGHDK and CDR2 SYGVNS. The CDR3 spells CASSEPGQETQYF. CDR3 coding DNA: TGTGCCAGCAGTGAACCGGGACAAGAGACCCAGTACTTC.

The chain has TRBV3-1 (or the pseudogene TRBV3-2) and TRBJ2-2; a possible D gene is TRBD2 (6 bases). The V gene's germline CDR1 is LGHDT and CDR2 YNNKEL (reference sequence). The CDR3 sequence is 12 residues long. V was trimmed by 5 bases and J by 5 bases, leaving 6 bases between them. The CDR3 is CASSGGTGELFF. CDR3 DNA sequence: TGTGCCAGCAGCGGGGGGACCGGGGAGCTGTTTTTT.

V gene TRBV5-6 combines with J gene TRBJ2-7; 8 bases fit TRBD1. The CDR3 length is 14 residues. The V segment lost 4 bases and the J segment 2 bases; nucleotides outside the gene matches: 5. Germline V gene lookup returns CDR1 SGHDT and CDR2 YYEEEE. This CDR3 is CASSTGTGAYEQYF. CDR3 DNA sequence: TGTGCCAGCAGCACCGGGACAGGCGCCTACGAGCAGTACTTC.

The V gene is TRBV7-8, the J gene TRBJ2-1; D possibly corresponds to TRBD1 (6 bases). Per the germline V gene, CDR1 is SGHVS and CDR2 is FQNEAQ. V lost 1 base and J 3 bases, leaving 13 bases between the germline ends. There are 16 residues in the CDR3. CDR3 protein: CASSLGAGALYNEQFF. The CDR3 coding sequence is TGTGCCAGCAGCTTAGGGGCAGGGGCCCTCTACAATGAGCAGTTCTTC.

Here the CDR3 reads CASSEGGAGANVLTF. The CDR3 region has the DNA TGTGCCAGCAGTGAAGGCGGGGCTGGGGCCAACGTCCTGACTTTC. J is TRBJ2-6 and V is TRBV2; D is possibly TRBD2 (6 bases). CDR3 length: 15 amino acids. Looked up from germline, CDR1 is SNHLY and CDR2 is FYNNEI. The germline V and J ends were trimmed by 1 base and 2 bases, with 6 bases remaining between them.

V and J are TRBV18 and TRBJ2-6; D is perhaps TRBD1 (5 bases). CDR3 size: 14 residues. V was pared by 2 bases and J by 4 bases, with 6 bases between. Germline loops: CDR1 KGHSH, CDR2 LQKENI. The CDR3 loop reads CASSPGAGANVLTF. The DNA of the CDR3 is TGTGCCAGCTCACCAGGGGCAGGGGCCAACGTCCTGACTTTC.

The CDR3 sequence: CASSLRGGSTDTQYF. Here the CDR3 DNA reads TGTGCCAGCAGCCTCCGGGGGGGGTCTACAGATACGCAGTATTTT. V is TRBV7-2 and J is TRBJ2-3; 8 nucleotides agree with TRBD2. The CDR3 spans 15 residues. The trim removed 5 bases at V and 3 bases at J, leaving 7 bases unmatched. Germline-derived CDR1 and CDR2 are SGHTA and FQGNSA.

This chain links TRBV18 with TRBJ2-3; D is unresolved. This CDR3 comprises 17 residues. With 3 bases removed from V and 0 bases from J, the gap between germline ends came to 16 bases. Looked up from germline, CDR1 is KGHSH and CDR2 is LQKENI. The CDR3 sequence is CASSPSAIEGSTDTQYF. CDR3 coding DNA: TGTGCCAGCTCACCCTCAGCGATAGAAGGTAGCACAGATACGCAGTATTTT.

The chain carries TRBV5-4 and TRBJ2-7; no clear D gene. V lost 4 bases to trimming and J lost 6 bases, with 11 bases between them. Germline values: CDR1 SGHNT, CDR2 YYREEE (reference sequence). The CDR3 is 12 amino acids. The CDR3 DNA is TGTGCCAGCAGCCGTTCGAACCTCGAGCAGTACTTC. Amino acid sequence: CASSRSNLEQYF. The whole variable domain, filled in from reference TRBV5-4 and TRBJ2-7, reads ETGVTQSPTHLIKTRGQQVTLRCSSQSGHNTVSWYQQALGQGPQFIFQYYREEENGRGNFPPRFSGLQFPNYSSELNVNALELDDSALYLCASSRSNLEQYFGPGTRLTVT.